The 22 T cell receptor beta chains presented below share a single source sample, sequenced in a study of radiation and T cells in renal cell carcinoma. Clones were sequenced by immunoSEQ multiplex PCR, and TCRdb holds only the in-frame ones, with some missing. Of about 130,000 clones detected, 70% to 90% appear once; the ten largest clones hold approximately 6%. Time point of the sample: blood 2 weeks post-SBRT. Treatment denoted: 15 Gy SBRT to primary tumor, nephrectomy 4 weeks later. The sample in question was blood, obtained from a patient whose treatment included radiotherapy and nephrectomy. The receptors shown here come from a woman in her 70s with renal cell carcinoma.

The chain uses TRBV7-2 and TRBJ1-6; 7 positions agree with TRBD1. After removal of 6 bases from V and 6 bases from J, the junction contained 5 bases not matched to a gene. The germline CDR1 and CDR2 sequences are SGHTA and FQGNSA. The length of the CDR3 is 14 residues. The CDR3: CASRRTGSNSPLHF. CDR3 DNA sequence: TGTGCCAGCAGACGGACAGGCTCTAATTCACCCCTCCACTTT.

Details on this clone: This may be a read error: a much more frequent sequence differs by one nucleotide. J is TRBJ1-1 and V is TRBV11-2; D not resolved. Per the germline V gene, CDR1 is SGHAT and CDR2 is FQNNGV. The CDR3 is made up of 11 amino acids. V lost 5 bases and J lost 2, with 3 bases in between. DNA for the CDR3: TGTGCCAGCAGCGAAAACACTGAAGCTTTCTTT. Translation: CASSENTEAFF.

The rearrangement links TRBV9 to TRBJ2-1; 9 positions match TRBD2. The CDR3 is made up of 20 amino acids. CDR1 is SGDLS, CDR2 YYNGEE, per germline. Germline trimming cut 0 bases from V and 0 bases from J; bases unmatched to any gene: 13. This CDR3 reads CASSVEGSSGERSSYNEQFF. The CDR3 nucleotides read TGTGCCAGCAGCGTAGAGGGGTCTAGCGGGGAAAGGAGCTCCTACAATGAGCAGTTCTTC. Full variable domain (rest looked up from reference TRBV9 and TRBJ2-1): DSGVTQTPKHLITATGQRVTLRCSPRSGDLSVYWYQQSLDQGLQFLIQYYNGEERAKGNILERFSAQQFPDLHSELNLSSLELGDSALYFCASSVEGSSGERSSYNEQFFGPGTRLTVL.

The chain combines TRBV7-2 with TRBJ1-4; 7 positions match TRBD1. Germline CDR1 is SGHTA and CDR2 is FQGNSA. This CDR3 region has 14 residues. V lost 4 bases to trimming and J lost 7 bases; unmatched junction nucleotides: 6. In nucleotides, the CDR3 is TGTGCCAGCAGCTCCAGGGGGTGGGGTGAAAAACTGTTTTTT. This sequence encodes CASSSRGWGEKLFF.

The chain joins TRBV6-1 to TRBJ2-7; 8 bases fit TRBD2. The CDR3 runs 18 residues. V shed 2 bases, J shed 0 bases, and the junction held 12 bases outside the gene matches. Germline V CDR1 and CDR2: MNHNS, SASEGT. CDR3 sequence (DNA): TGTGCCAGCAGTGAACCCGGGGGGGGCCCTCCCCGCTCCTACGAGCAGTACTTC. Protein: CASSEPGGGPPRSYEQYF.

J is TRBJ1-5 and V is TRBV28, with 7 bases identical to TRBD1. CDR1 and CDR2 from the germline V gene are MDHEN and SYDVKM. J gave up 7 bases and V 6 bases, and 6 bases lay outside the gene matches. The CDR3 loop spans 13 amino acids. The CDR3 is CASSYRGRQPQHF. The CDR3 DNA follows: TGTGCCAGCAGCTACAGGGGTAGGCAGCCCCAGCATTTT.

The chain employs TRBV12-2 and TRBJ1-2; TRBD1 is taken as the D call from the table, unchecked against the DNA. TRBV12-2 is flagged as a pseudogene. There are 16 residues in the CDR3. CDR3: CASRLGGQPRPYGYTF. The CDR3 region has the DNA TGTGCAAGTCGCTTAGGGGGACAGCCCCGACCCTATGGCTACACCTTC.

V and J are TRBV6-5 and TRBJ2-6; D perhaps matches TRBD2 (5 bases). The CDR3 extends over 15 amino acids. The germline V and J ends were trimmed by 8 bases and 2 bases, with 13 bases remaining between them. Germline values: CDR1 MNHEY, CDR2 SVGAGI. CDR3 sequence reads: CASLSRRPGANVLTF. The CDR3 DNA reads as TGTGCCAGCCTTTCGAGGAGGCCTGGGGCCAACGTCCTGACTTTC.

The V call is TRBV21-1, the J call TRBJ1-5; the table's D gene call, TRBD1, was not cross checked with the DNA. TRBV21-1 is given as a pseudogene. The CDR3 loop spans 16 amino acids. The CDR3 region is CASSNRRTGDNQPQHF. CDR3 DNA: TGTGCCAGCAGCAATCGGCGGACAGGCGACAATCAGCCCCAGCATTTT.

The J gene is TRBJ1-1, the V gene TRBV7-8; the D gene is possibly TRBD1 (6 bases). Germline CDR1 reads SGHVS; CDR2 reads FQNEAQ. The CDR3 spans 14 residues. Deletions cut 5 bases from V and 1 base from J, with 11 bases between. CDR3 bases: TGTGCCAGCAGCCCGGGACAAGGGAACACTGAAGCTTTCTTT. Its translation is CASSPGQGNTEAFF.

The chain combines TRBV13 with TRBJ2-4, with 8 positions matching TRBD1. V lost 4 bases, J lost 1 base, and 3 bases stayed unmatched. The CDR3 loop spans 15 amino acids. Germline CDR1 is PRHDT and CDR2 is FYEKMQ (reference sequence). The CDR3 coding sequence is TGTGCCAGCAGCTATGGACAGGGTGCCAAAAACATTCAGTACTTC. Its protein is CASSYGQGAKNIQYF.

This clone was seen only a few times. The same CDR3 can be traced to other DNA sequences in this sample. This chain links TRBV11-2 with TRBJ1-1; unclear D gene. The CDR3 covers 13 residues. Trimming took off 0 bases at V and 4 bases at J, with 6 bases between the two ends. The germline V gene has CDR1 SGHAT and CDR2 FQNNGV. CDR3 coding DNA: TGTGCCAGCAGCTTAGAACGCTCCACTGAAGCTTTCTTT. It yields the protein CASSLERSTEAFF.

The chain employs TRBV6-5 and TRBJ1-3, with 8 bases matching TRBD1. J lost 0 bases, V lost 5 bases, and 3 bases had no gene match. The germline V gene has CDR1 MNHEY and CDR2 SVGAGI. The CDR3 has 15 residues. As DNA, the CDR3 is TGTGCCAGCAGTCAAACAGGGGGCTCTGGAAACACCATATATTTT. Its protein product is CASSQTGGSGNTIYF.

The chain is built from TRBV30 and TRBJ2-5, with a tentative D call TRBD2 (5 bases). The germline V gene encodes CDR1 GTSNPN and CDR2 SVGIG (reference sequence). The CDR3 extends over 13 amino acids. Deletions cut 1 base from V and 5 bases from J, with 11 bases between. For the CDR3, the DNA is TGTGCCTGGAGTGGAGTAGCGCGCGAGACCCAGTACTTC. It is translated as CAWSGVARETQYF. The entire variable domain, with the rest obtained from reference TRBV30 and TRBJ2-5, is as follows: SQTIHQWPATLVQPVGSPLSLECTVEGTSNPNLYWYRQAAGRGLQLLFYSVGIGQISSEVPQNLSASRPQDRQFILSSKKLLLSDSGFYLCAWSGVARETQYFGPGTRLLVL.

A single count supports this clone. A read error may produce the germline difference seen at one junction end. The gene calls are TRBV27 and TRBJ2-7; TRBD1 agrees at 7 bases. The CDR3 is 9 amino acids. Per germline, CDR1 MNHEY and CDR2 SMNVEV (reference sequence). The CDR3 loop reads CASRPTGPF. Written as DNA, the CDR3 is TGTGCCAGCAGGCCGACAGGGCCGTTC.

The CDR3 is CTSSQDRVRSGELFF. The CDR3 coding sequence is TGCACCAGCAGCCAAGATAGAGTGAGATCGGGGGAGCTGTTTTTT. V and J are TRBV1 and TRBJ2-2; the table's D call TRBD2 went unverified against the DNA. TRBV1 corresponds to a pseudogene. The CDR3 loop spans 15 amino acids.

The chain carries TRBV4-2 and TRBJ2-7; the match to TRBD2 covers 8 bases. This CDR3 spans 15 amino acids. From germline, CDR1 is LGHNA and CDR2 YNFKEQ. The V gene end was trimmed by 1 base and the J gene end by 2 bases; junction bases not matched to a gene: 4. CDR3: CASSQAAGVTYEQYF. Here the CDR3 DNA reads TGTGCCAGCAGCCAAGCAGCGGGGGTTACCTACGAGCAGTACTTC.

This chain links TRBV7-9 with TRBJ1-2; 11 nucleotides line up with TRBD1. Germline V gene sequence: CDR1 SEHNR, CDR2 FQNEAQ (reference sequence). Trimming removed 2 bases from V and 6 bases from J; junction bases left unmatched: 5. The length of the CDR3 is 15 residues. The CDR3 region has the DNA TGTGCCAGCAGCTTACCGGGACAGGGGGGAAATGGCTACACCTTC. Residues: CASSLPGQGGNGYTF.

CDR3 DNA: TGTGCCAGCAGTTACCGAGGGGGTATAGGACGAAACACCATATATTTT. As protein: CASSYRGGIGRNTIYF. The chain carries TRBV6-5 and TRBJ1-3; tentative D call: TRBD1 (6 bases). Per germline, CDR1 MNHEY and CDR2 SVGAGI. The germline V and J ends were trimmed by 2 bases and 5 bases, with 16 bases remaining between them. CDR3 length: 16 amino acids.

In nucleotides, the CDR3 is TGTGCCAGCAGCCCTGGGACAGGGGCGACCACCGGGGAGCTGTTTTTT. Amino acid sequence: CASSPGTGATTGELFF. V gene TRBV5-5 combines with J gene TRBJ2-2, with TRBD1 matching 10 bases. In germline, CDR1 is SGHKS, CDR2 YYEKEE (reference sequence). Germline trimming cut 4 bases from V and 4 bases from J; bases unmatched to any gene: 7. The CDR3 length is 16 residues. Complete variable domain (other parts from reference TRBV5-5 and TRBJ2-2): DAGVTQSPTHLIKTRGQQVTLRCSPISGHKSVSWYQQVLGQGPQFIFQYYEKEERGRGNFPDRFSARQFPNYSSELNVNALLLGDSALYLCASSPGTGATTGELFFGEGSRLTVL.

The CDR3 coding sequence is TGTGCCAGCAGTCCTCACGACACTTCCACCGGGGAGCTGTTTTTT. Translation: CASSPHDTSTGELFF. This chain links TRBV14 with TRBJ2-2; D call uncertain. Per germline, CDR1 SGHDN and CDR2 FVKESK. V lost 6 bases and J lost 4, with 15 bases in between. The CDR3 spans 15 residues.

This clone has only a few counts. This CDR3 is CASSERTGAKNIQYF. CDR3 bases: TGCGCCAGCAGTGAGCGGACAGGAGCTAAAAACATTCAGTACTTC. The V gene is TRBV10-1, the J gene TRBJ2-4, with 7 bases identical to TRBD1. The trim removed 2 bases at V and 4 bases at J, leaving 5 bases unmatched. The CDR3 runs to 15 residues. CDR1 and CDR2 (germline): WNHNN, SYGVQD (reference sequence).